The entry below describes one T cell receptor beta chain. This sample stems from a study of blood T cell repertoires in COVID-19. Across the study: Acute and convalescent COVID-19 specimens originated in the United States, Italy and Spain. Sources were T cells, B-cell-depleted T cells, or PBMCs; the material itself was cDNA or gDNA.

Per the study methods: Reference gene primer amplification in the assay estimated nucleated cell counts. The method was immunoSEQ multiplex PCR; TCRdb's version includes in-frame clones alone and lacks a portion of them. V, J and clone size are those of that table, while D and trimming were read from the DNA. The repertoire holds about 500,000 clones, with roughly nine tenths as singletons. During active infection, Seattle patients enrolled and were then monitored through disease. The specimen sequenced was peripheral blood. The clonotype was recovered from a man aged 18 to 30 with COVID-19, enrolled during active disease.

The CDR3 DNA sequence: TGCAGCGTTGAAGGGGGCGGGGCTCGGGGCTACGAGCAGTACTTC. This codes for CSVEGGGARGYEQYF. The V and J genes are TRBV29-1 and TRBJ2-7; maybe TRBD2 (6 bases). CDR3 size: 15 residues. CDR1 and CDR2 from the germline V gene are SQVTM and ANQGSEA. V dropped 1 base and J dropped 3 bases, with 16 bases sitting between them.